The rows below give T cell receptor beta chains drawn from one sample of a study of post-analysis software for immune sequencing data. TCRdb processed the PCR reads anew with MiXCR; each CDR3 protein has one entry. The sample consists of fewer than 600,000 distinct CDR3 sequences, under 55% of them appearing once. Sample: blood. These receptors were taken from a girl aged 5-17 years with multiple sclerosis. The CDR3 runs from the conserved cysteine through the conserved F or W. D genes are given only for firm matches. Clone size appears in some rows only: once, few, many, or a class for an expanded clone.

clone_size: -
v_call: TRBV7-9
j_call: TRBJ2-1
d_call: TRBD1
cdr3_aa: CASSSTRTGYYEQFF
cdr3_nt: TGTGCCAGCAGCTCGACCCGGACAGGGTATTACGAGCAGTTCTTC

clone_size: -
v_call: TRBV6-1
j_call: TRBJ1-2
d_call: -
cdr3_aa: CAISEARGGNYGYTF
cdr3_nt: TGTGCCATCAGTGAAGCTCGGGGAGGGAACTATGGCTACACCTTC

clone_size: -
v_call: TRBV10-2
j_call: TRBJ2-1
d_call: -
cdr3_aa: CASSGRVKHNEQFF
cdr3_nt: TGCGCCAGCAGTGGGAGGGTTAAACACAATGAGCAGTTCTTC

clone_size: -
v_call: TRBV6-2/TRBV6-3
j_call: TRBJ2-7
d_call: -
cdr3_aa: CASSYGGGVEQYF
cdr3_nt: TGTGCCAGCAGTTACGGGGGAGGAGTGGAGCAGTACTTC

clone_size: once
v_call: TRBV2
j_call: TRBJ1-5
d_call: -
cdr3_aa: CASSEGGQPQHF
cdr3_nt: TGTGCCAGCAGTGAAGGGGGACAGCCCCAGCATTTT

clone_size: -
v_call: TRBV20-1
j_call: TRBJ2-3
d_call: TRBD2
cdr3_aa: CSATPRRETDTQYF
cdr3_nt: TGCAGTGCTACCCCGAGGCGGGAGACAGATACGCAGTATTTT

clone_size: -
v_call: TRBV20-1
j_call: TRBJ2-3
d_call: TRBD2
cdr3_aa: CSARDFLAGTDTQYF
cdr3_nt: TGCAGTGCTAGAGATTTCCTAGCGGGGACAGATACGCAGTATTTT

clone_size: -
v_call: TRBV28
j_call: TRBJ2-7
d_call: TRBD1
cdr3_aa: CASSSGQGREQYF
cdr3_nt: TGTGCCAGCAGTTCAGGACAGGGCAGGGAGCAGTACTTC

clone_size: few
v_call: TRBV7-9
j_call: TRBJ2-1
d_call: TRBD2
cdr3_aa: CASSLGLAVGALYNEQFF
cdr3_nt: TGTGCCAGCAGCTTAGGGCTAGCGGTAGGGGCCCTCTACAATGAGCAGTTCTTC

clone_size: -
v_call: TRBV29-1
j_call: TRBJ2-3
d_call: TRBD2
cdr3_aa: CSSDPAGEGTDTQYF
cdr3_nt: TGCAGCTCTGACCCAGCGGGAGAGGGCACAGATACGCAGTATTTT

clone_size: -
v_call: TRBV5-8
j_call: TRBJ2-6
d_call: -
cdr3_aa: CASSLGLGANVRTF
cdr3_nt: TGTGCCAGCAGCTTGGGTCTGGGGGCCAACGTCCGGACTTTC

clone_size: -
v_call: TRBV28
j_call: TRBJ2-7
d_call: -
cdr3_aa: CASSLSGGGQPYEQYF
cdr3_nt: TGTGCCAGCAGTTTATCGGGGGGTGGACAGCCCTACGAGCAGTACTTC

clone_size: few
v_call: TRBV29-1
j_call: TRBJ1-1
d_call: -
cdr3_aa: CSGGEGSGTEAFF
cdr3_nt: TGCAGCGGTGGGGAGGGGTCGGGCACTGAAGCTTTCTTT

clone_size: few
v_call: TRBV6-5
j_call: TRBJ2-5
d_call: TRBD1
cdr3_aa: CASQRDRAGEQYF
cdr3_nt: TGTGCCAGCCAACGGGACAGGGCGGGTGAGCAGTACTTC

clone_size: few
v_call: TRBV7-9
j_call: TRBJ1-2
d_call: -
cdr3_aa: CASSLHGQDGYTF
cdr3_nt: TGTGCCAGCAGCTTACACGGGCAGGATGGCTACACCTTC

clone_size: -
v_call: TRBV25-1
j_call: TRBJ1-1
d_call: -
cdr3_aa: CASRGPNLNTEAFF
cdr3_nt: TGTGCCAGCAGAGGGCCGAACTTGAACACTGAAGCTTTCTTT

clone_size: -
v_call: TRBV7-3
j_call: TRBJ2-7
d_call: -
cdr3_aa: CASSPGGGVDVPYEQYF
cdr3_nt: TGTGCCAGCAGCCCCGGTGGGGGTGTCGATGTACCCTACGAGCAGTACTTC

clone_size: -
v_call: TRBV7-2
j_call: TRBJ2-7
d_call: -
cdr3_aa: CASSLLGWQTYEQYF
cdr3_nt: TGTGCCAGCAGCTTATTGGGATGGCAGACCTACGAGCAGTACTTC

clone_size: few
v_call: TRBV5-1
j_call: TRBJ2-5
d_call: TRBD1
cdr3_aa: CASRLTGGDVETQYF
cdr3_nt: TGCGCCAGCAGGTTGACAGGGGGTGACGTGGAGACCCAGTACTTC

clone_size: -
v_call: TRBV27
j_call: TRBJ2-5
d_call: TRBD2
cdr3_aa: CASSLSRGRFSETQYF
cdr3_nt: TGTGCCAGCAGTTTATCCCGCGGGAGATTTTCAGAGACCCAGTACTTC